Included here is one TCR beta chain sequence, with context. Its target is not known. Germline V gives CDR1 SEHNR, CDR2 FQNEAQ (reference sequence). V was clipped by 4 bases and J by 7 bases; unmatched bases: 10. The CDR3 consists of 16 residues. The sample belongs to a study of cytomegalovirus exposure and HLA in healthy donors. General study points: Associated with cytomegalovirus, according to the listing, were 164 TCR beta chains.

The protocol was immunoSEQ multiplex PCR, while the TCRdb copy is restricted to in-frame clones and leaves out a portion. The sample lists about 250,000 clones, roughly 87% occurring once. Sequenced material: PBMCs. This chain uses TRBV7-9 with TRBJ2-7; TRBD2 aligns across 13 bases. This clonotype was sampled from a man younger than 35 in good health and CMV-seropositive. The CDR3 reads CASSWALAGGPKEQYF. The DNA of the CDR3 is TGTGCCAGCAGCTGGGCACTAGCGGGAGGGCCAAAAGAGCAGTACTTC.